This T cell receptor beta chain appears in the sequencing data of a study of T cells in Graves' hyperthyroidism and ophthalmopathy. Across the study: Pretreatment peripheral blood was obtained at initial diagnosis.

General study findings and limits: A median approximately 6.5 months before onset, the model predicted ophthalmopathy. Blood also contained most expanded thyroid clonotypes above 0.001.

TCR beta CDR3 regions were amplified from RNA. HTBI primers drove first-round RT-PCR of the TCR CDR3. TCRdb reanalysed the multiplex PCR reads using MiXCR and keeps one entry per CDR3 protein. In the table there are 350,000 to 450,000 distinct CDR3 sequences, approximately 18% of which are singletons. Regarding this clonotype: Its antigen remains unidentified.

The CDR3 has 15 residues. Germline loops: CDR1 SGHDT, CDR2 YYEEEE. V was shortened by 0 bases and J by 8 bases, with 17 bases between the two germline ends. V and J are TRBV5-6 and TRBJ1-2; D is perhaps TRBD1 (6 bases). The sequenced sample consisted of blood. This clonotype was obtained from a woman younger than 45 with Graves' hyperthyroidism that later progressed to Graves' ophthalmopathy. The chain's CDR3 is CASSLAIQGLGGYTF. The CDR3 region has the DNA TGTGCCAGCAGCTTGGCCATACAGGGCCTGGGGGGCTACACCTTC.